The next 2 T cell receptor beta chains were all read from a single sample in a study of control samples from healthy donors and cancer patients (dated by TCRdb to about 2020). Preparation of the library involved the immunoSEQ multiplex PCR assay. TCRdb re-hosts the immuneACCESS table, in-frame sequences only. Its copies lack some clones; in the studies checked, an unresolved V gene accounts for under half of them, and the cause for the rest is not known. The sample table lists roughly 120,000 clones, approximately 94% of them with a count of one. The ten top clones hold approximately 4% of the sample. Sequencing input: blood. The receptors here all came from a young man in good health.

This chain links TRBV5-1 with TRBJ1-4; 7 bases agree with TRBD1. Germline lookup yields CDR1 SGHRS and CDR2 YFSETQ. This CDR3 is 14 amino acids long. V trimming: 1 base; J trimming: 5 bases; junction bases outside the gene matches: 2. CDR3 residues: CASSLTTGNEKLFF. CDR3 coding DNA: TGCGCCAGCAGCTTGACGACAGGGAATGAAAAACTGTTTTTT.

The chain is built from TRBV15 and TRBJ1-5; D is unclear. Trimming took 0 bases from V and 1 from J, leaving 28 bases between them. Germline V gene data show CDR1 as LNHNV and CDR2 as YYDKDF (reference sequence). This CDR3 spans 22 amino acids. Here the CDR3 DNA reads TGTGCCACCAGCAGAGAATTTTGGTCTTACGGAGGGAACCCGCCGAGCAATCAGCCCCAGCATTTT. This gives the protein CATSREFWSYGGNPPSNQPQHF.